This TCR beta chain was recorded in a study of technical replicates of blood from several donors (dated by TCRdb to about 2017). Libraries came from the immunoSEQ multiplex PCR assay. The table was pulled from immuneACCESS by TCRdb, which kept in-frame rearrangements only. Such tables lose some clones; where checked, under half of the loss comes from unresolved V genes, and the rest has no known cause. This sample is represented by approximately 81,000 clones; 75% to 85% of them were singletons. The ten largest clones capture 3% to 5% of the sample. This clone was seen a few times. No cognate antigen has been identified for it. Base-call qualities are not available, and no considerably larger clone is one nucleotide away. The CDR3 goes from the cysteine to the phenylalanine over 15 residues. The kept DNA is CDR3 alone, 45 bases in frame from the first base. Trimming accounts for 1 base at V and 12 bases at J, while the number of junction bases matched to no gene is 10. CDR1 is given as MDHEN and CDR2 as SYDVKM, both from the germline V gene.

This TCR derives from a human donor in good health. Some clones in this sample may be carry-over from other donors' samples. The sequence links TRBV28 to TRBJ1-4; TRBD1 agrees with 8 junctional bases. Sequencing was carried out using PBMCs. The CDR3 reads CASSLFTFGQGELFF. The DNA is TGTGCCAGCAGTTTATTCACCTTCGGACAGGGTGAACTGTTTTTT.